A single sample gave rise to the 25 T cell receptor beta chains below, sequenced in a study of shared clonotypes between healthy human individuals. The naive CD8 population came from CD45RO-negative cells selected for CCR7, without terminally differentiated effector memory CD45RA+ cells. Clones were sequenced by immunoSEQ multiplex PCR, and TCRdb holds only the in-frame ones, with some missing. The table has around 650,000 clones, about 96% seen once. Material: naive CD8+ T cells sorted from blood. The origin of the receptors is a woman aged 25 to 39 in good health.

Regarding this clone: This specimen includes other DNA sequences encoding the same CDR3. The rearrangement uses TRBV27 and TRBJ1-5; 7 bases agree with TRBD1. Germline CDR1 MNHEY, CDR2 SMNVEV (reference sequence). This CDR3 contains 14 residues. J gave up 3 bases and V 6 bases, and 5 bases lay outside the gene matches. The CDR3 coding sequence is TGTGCCAGCAGCTTGACAGGGTCCAATCAGCCCCAGCATTTT. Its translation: CASSLTGSNQPQHF.

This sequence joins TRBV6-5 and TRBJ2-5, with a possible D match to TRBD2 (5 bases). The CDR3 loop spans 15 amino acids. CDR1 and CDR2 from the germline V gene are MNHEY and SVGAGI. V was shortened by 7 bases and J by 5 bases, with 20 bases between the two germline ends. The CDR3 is CASTNAGGNLETQYF. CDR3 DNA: TGTGCCAGCACCAATGCGGGTGGTAACCTCGAGACCCAGTACTTC.

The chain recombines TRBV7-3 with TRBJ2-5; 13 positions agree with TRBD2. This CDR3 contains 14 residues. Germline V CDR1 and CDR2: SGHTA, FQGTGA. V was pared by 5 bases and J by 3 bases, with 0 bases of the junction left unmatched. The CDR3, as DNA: TGTGCCAGCAGCGGGACTAGCGGGGAAGAGACCCAGTACTTC. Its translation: CASSGTSGEETQYF.

CDR3 in amino acids: CASSHVTSGSYEQYF. CDR3 in DNA: TGCGCCAGCAGCCATGTTACTAGCGGATCCTACGAGCAGTACTTC. The rearrangement uses TRBV4-1 and TRBJ2-7; 8 bases align to TRBD2. This CDR3 is 15 amino acids long. In germline, CDR1 is MGHRA, CDR2 YSYEKL. Trimming removed 3 bases from V and 1 base from J; junction bases left unmatched: 5.

The CDR3 nucleotides read TGTGCCAGCAGTTACCCGACTAGCGGAACTCAAGAGACCCAGTACTTC. Translation: CASSYPTSGTQETQYF. This rearrangement joins TRBV6-6 to TRBJ2-5; 9 bases map to TRBD2. The CDR3 is 16 amino acids. The V gene end was trimmed by 2 bases and the J gene end by 2 bases; junction bases not matched to a gene: 6. CDR1 is MNHNY, CDR2 SVGAGI, per germline (reference sequence).

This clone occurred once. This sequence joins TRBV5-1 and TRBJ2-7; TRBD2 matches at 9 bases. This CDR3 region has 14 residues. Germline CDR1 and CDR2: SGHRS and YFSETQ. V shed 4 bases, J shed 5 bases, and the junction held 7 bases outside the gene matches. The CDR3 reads CASSGTSRNNEQYF. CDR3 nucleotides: TGCGCCAGCAGCGGGACTAGCAGGAACAACGAGCAGTACTTC.

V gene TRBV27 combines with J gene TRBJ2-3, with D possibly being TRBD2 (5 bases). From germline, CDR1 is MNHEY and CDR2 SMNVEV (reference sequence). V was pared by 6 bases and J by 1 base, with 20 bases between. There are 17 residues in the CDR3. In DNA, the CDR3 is TGTGCCAGCAGATTTGGGGAGTTTGGAGCTGGCACAGATACGCAGTATTTT. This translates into CASRFGEFGAGTDTQYF.

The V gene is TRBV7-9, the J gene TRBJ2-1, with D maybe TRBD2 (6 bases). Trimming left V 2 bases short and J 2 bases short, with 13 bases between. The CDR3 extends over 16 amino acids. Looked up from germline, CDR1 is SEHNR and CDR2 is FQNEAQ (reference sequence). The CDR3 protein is CASSLTSGVTYNEQFF. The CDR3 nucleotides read TGTGCCAGCAGCTTAACGTCGGGGGTAACCTACAATGAGCAGTTCTTC.

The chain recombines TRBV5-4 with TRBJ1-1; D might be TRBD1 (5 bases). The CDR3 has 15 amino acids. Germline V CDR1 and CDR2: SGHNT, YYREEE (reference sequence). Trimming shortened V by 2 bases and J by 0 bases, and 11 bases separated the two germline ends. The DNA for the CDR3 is TGTGCCAGCAGCTTCATGGGGACGTTGAACACTGAAGCTTTCTTT. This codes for CASSFMGTLNTEAFF.

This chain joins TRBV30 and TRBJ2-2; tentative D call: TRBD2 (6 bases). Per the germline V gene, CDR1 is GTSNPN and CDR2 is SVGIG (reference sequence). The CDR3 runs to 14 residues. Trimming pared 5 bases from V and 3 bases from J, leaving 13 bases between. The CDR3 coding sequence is TGTGCCTGGTCATCTAGCGCTTACACCGGGGAGCTGTTTTTT. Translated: CAWSSSAYTGELFF.

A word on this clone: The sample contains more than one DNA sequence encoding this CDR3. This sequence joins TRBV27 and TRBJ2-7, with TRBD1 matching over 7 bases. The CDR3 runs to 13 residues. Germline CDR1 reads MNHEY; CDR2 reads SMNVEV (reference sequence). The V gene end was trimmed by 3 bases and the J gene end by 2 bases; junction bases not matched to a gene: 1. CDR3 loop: CASSLGQTYEQYF. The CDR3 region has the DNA TGTGCCAGCAGTTTGGGACAGACCTACGAGCAGTACTTC.

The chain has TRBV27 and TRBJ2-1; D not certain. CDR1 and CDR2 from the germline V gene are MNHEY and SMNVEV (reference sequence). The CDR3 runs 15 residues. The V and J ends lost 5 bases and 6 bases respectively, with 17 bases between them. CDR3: CASSRALSVINEQFF. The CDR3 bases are TGTGCCAGCAGTCGGGCCCTGTCTGTTATCAATGAGCAGTTCTTC.

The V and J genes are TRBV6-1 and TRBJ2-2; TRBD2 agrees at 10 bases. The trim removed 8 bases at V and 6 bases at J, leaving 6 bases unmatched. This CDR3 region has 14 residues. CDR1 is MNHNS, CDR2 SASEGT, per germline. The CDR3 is CASSEREGPGELFF. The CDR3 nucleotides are TGTGCCAGCTCCGAGCGGGAGGGCCCCGGGGAGCTGTTTTTT.

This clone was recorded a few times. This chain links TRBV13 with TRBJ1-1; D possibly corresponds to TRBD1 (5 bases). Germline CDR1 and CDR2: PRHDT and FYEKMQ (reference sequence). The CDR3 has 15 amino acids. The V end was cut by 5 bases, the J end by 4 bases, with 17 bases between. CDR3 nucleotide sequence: TGTGCCAGCAGCCCGGCAGGGACTTGGGGCACTGAAGCTTTCTTT. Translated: CASSPAGTWGTEAFF.

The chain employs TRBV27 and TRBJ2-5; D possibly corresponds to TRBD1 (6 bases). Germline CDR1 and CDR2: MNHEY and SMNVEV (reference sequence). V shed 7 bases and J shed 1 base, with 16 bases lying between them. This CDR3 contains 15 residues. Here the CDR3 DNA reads TGTGCCAGCAACCCAGGTTTAGGGGGCCAAGAGACCCAGTACTTC. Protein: CASNPGLGGQETQYF.

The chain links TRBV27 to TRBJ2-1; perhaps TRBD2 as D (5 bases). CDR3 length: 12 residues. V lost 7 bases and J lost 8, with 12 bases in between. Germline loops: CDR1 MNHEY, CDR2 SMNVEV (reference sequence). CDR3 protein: CASNGVLDEQFF. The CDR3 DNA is TGTGCCAGCAACGGAGTACTAGATGAGCAGTTCTTC.

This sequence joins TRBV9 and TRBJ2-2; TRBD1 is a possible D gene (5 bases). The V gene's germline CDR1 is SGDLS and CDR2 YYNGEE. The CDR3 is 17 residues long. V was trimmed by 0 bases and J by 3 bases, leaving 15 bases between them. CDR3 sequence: CASSVEKGPWDTGELFF. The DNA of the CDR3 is TGTGCCAGCAGCGTAGAGAAGGGGCCGTGGGACACCGGGGAGCTGTTTTTT. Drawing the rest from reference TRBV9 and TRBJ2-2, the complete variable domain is DSGVTQTPKHLITATGQRVTLRCSPRSGDLSVYWYQQSLDQGLQFLIQYYNGEERAKGNILERFSAQQFPDLHSELNLSSLELGDSALYFCASSVEKGPWDTGELFFGEGSRLTVL.

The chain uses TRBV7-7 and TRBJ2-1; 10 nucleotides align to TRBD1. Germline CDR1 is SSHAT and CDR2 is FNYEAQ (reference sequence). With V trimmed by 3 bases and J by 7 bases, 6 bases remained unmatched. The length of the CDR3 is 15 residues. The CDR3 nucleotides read TGTGCCAGCAGCTTGCGGGGGACAGGGGATAATGAGCAGTTCTTC. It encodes CASSLRGTGDNEQFF.

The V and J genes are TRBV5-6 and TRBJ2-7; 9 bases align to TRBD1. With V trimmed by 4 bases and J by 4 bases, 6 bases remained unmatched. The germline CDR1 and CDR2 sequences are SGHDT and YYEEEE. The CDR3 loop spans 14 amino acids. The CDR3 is CASSIGGQGYEQYF. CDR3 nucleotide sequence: TGTGCCAGCAGCATTGGGGGACAGGGTTACGAGCAGTACTTC. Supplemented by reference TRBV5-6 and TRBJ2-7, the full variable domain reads DAGVTQSPTHLIKTRGQQVTLRCSPKSGHDTVSWYQQALGQGPQFIFQYYEEEERQRGNFPDRFSGHQFPNYSSELNVNALLLGDSALYLCASSIGGQGYEQYFGPGTRLTVT.

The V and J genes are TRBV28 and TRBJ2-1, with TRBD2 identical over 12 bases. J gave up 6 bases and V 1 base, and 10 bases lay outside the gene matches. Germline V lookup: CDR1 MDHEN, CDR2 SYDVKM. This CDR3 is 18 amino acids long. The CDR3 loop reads CASSLLALAGGQGNEQFF. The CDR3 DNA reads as TGTGCCAGCAGTTTATTAGCCCTAGCGGGAGGGCAAGGCAATGAGCAGTTCTTC.

DNA for the CDR3: TGTGCCAGCAGCCCGGACGGGACTCCCACGACCCAGTACTTC. Amino acid sequence: CASSPDGTPTTQYF. V is TRBV7-9 and J is TRBJ2-5; perhaps TRBD2 as D (6 bases). Between the trimmed V and J ends, which lost 5 bases and 7 bases, there was a span of 17 bases. CDR3 length equals 14 residues. Germline CDR1 SEHNR, CDR2 FQNEAQ (reference sequence).

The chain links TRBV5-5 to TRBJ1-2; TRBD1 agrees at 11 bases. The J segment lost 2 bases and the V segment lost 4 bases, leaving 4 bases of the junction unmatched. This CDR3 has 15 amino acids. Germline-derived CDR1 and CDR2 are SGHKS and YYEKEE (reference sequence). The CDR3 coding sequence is TGTGCCAGCAGCGGCTGGACAGGGGGCAACTATGGCTACACCTTC. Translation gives CASSGWTGGNYGYTF.

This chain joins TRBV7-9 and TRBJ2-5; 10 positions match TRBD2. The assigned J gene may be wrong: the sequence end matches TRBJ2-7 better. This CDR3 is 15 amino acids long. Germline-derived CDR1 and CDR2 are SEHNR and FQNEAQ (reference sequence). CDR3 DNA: TGTGCCAGCAGCTCCCAAGGGACTAGCGCCTACGAGCAGTACTTC. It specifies CASSSQGTSAYEQYF.

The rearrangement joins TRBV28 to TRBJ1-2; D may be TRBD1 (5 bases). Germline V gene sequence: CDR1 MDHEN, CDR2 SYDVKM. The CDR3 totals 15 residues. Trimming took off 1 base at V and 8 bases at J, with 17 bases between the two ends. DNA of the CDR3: TGTGCCAGCAGTTTATCAAGGGGAAACAGGCTGGGCTACACCTTC. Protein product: CASSLSRGNRLGYTF.

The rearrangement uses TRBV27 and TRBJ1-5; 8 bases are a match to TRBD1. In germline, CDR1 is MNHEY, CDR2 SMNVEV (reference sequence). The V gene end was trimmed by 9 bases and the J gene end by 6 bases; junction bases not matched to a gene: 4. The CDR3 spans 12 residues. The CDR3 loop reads CASWTGLQPQHF. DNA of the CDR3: TGTGCCAGTTGGACAGGGCTTCAGCCCCAGCATTTT.